A single sample is the source of the 31 T cell receptor beta chains below, sequenced in a study of response to subunit inactivated influenza vaccine. In TCRdb, the RT-PCR reads were re-called with MiXCR into one record per CDR3 protein. The profile shows hundreds of thousands of distinct CDR3 sequences, 13% to 15% of them singletons. Material: PBMCs from blood, obtained around two weeks before vaccination. These receptors all stem from a man aged 45-65 years who received an inactivated influenza vaccine.

The table lists this clonotype with a few counts. This chain joins TRBV3-1 and TRBJ2-3, with 9 bases lining up with TRBD1. The CDR3 loop spans 15 amino acids. J gave up 2 bases and V 4 bases, and 4 bases lay outside the gene matches. Germline CDR1 is LGHDT and CDR2 is YNNKEL (reference sequence). The CDR3 loop reads CASSRWDRVTDTQYF. The CDR3 DNA is TGTGCCAGCAGCCGATGGGACAGGGTCACAGATACGCAGTATTTT.

This clonotype was seen a handful of times. Here the CDR3 DNA reads TGTGCCAGCAGCTTAGCTCTAGCGGGAGGGAGCTCCTACGAGCAGTACTTC. Amino acid sequence: CASSLALAGGSSYEQYF. This sequence joins TRBV7-2 and TRBJ2-7; 12 positions agree with TRBD2. This CDR3 spans 17 amino acids. Germline assignment: CDR1 SGHTA and CDR2 FQGNSA. Trimming took 0 bases from V and 0 from J; bases not matched to a gene: 3.

This clonotype has a handful of counts. The chain links TRBV9 to TRBJ2-3; unclear D gene. Per germline, CDR1 SGDLS and CDR2 YYNGEE. This CDR3 contains 14 residues. The V gene lost 1 base and the J gene lost 6 bases, with 12 bases spanning the gap. CDR3: CASSVMELADTQYF. The DNA of the CDR3 is TGTGCCAGCAGCGTAATGGAGTTGGCGGATACGCAGTATTTT.

The genes are TRBV9 and TRBJ2-7; D may be TRBD1 (5 bases). Trimming shortened V by 0 bases and J by 2 bases, and 12 bases separated the two germline ends. CDR3 length: 15 amino acids. Per the germline V gene, CDR1 is SGDLS and CDR2 is YYNGEE. The CDR3 DNA is TGTGCCAGCAGCGTAGATGGTGGGGCCACCTACGAGCAGTACTTC. This translates into CASSVDGGATYEQYF.

V is TRBV14 and J is TRBJ2-2; 8 bases are shared with TRBD1. Germline V gene data show CDR1 as SGHDN and CDR2 as FVKESK. The CDR3 length is 17 residues. V dropped 4 bases and J dropped 4; count of bases not matched to a gene: 11. The CDR3: CASSRFHRGRPTGELFF. CDR3 bases: TGTGCCAGCAGCCGGTTTCACAGGGGGAGACCCACCGGGGAGCTGTTTTTT.

The CDR3 sequence is CASSGPTRMSGELFF. Here the CDR3 DNA reads TGTGCCAGCAGCGGGCCCACAAGGATGTCCGGGGAGCTGTTTTTT. The chain recombines TRBV9 with TRBJ2-2; D unclear. The CDR3 has 15 residues. The V end was cut by 3 bases, the J end by 6 bases, with 15 bases between. Germline V gene lookup returns CDR1 SGDLS and CDR2 YYNGEE.

This clonotype has at least ten counts. The chain carries TRBV5-1 and TRBJ2-7, with 10 positions matching TRBD1. The CDR3 loop spans 14 amino acids. Losses at the gene ends were 4 bases for V and 6 bases for J; bases not matched to a gene: 7. The germline gives CDR1 SGHRS, CDR2 YFSETQ. For the CDR3, the DNA is TGCGCCAGCAGCCCTGACAGGGGGCATATCGAGCAGTACTTC. It encodes CASSPDRGHIEQYF.

The V call is TRBV6-2 or TRBV6-3, the J call TRBJ2-1, with 8 bases lining up with TRBD2. CDR3 length equals 13 residues. J was trimmed by 4 bases and V by 7 bases; bases with no gene match: 3. Per germline, CDR1 MNHEY and CDR2 SVGEGT. CDR3 DNA: TGTGCCAGCACCGGGGGGGCGTACAATGAGCAGTTCTTC. Amino acids: CASTGGAYNEQFF.

The chain uses TRBV6-2 or TRBV6-3 and TRBJ2-2; 14 bases line up with TRBD2. CDR1 is MNHEY and CDR2 is SVGEGT in the germline V gene. The V and J ends lost 6 bases and 3 bases, in that order; junction bases with no gene match: 21. The length of the CDR3 is 22 residues. The CDR3 DNA follows: TGTGCCAGCAGAGGGCTCGGACTAGCGGGGGGACCAGGGGCCGGGTACACCGGGGAGCTGTTTTTT. This sequence encodes CASRGLGLAGGPGAGYTGELFF.

This clonotype showed up many times. The chain is built from TRBV2 and TRBJ1-1, with 9 bases lining up with TRBD1. J lost 1 base, V lost 6 bases, and 3 bases had no gene match. The CDR3 contains 14 residues. Germline loops: CDR1 SNHLY, CDR2 FYNNEI. CDR3 region: CASRRTGANTEAFF. CDR3 nucleotide sequence: TGTGCCAGCAGACGGACAGGGGCGAACACTGAAGCTTTCTTT.

This clonotype was counted only a few times. The chain links TRBV6-5 to TRBJ1-2, with D possibly TRBD1 on 5 matching bases. The V end was cut by 3 bases, the J end by 6 bases, with 14 bases between. CDR3 length: 14 amino acids. Germline CDR1 is MNHEY and CDR2 is SVGAGI. This CDR3 reads CASSYAGRENGYTF. In nucleotides, the CDR3 is TGTGCCAGCAGTTATGCAGGGAGGGAGAATGGCTACACCTTC.

The chain carries TRBV19 and TRBJ2-1; D gene uncertain. V was pared by 1 base and J by 6 bases, with 7 bases between. This CDR3 is built from 13 residues. Germline assignment: CDR1 LNHDA and CDR2 SQIVND (reference sequence). The CDR3 nucleotides are TGTGCCAGTAGTATAGTAGTTGTCAATGAGCAGTTCTTC. Encoded protein: CASSIVVVNEQFF.

This clonotype was counted a few times. The rearrangement links TRBV6-5 to TRBJ1-6; D is unclear. The V end was cut by 4 bases, the J end by 6 bases, with 19 bases between. Germline CDR1 reads MNHEY; CDR2 reads SVGAGI. The CDR3 loop spans 17 amino acids. The CDR3: CASSSWTFRTFNSPLHF. The CDR3 coding sequence is TGTGCCAGCAGTTCGTGGACCTTTCGCACCTTTAATTCACCCCTCCACTTT.

The V call is TRBV5-1, the J call TRBJ1-2, with D maybe TRBD1 (5 bases). Per germline, CDR1 SGHRS and CDR2 YFSETQ. The CDR3 runs to 13 residues. V was clipped by 2 bases and J by 6 bases, with 11 bases between them. The CDR3 sequence: CASSFQGRDGYTF. CDR3 nucleotides: TGCGCCAGCAGCTTTCAGGGAAGGGATGGCTACACCTTC.

The chain employs TRBV4-3 and TRBJ2-1; a possible D gene is TRBD1 (5 bases). This CDR3 spans 16 amino acids. Germline V gene sequence: CDR1 LGHNA, CDR2 YSLEER. The V and J ends lost 0 bases and 9 bases respectively, with 18 bases between them. DNA for the CDR3: TGCGCCAGCAGCCAAGATTACCGCAGGGCCGAGAGTGAGCAGTTCTTC. It translates to CASSQDYRRAESEQFF.

Only a few counts were recorded for this clonotype. The genes are TRBV9 and TRBJ1-2; perhaps TRBD1 as D (6 bases). The CDR3 contains 14 residues. Trimming removed 4 bases from V and 6 bases from J, with 16 bases in between. Germline CDR1 SGDLS, CDR2 YYNGEE. CDR3 in amino acids: CASSPLGGGNGYTF. In DNA form, the CDR3 reads TGTGCCAGCAGCCCCTTGGGAGGGGGGAATGGCTACACCTTC. The full variable domain, completed using reference TRBV9 and TRBJ1-2, is DSGVTQTPKHLITATGQRVTLRCSPRSGDLSVYWYQQSLDQGLQFLIQYYNGEERAKGNILERFSAQQFPDLHSELNLSSLELGDSALYFCASSPLGGGNGYTFGSGTRLTVV.

CDR3 DNA sequence: TGTGCCAGCAGTGGCAGGGGACAACTCACAGATACGCAGTATTTT. Amino acids: CASSGRGQLTDTQYF. The gene calls are TRBV27 and TRBJ2-3; tentatively, D is TRBD1 (6 bases). The length of the CDR3 is 15 residues. Per the germline V gene, CDR1 is MNHEY and CDR2 is SMNVEV (reference sequence). Trimming cost V 5 bases and J 2 bases, with 14 bases left between them.

This chain links TRBV10-3 with TRBJ2-7; 9 nucleotides align to TRBD1. The CDR3 is made up of 13 amino acids. Germline CDR1 and CDR2: ENHRY and SYGVKD. The junction had 3 bases not matched to a gene; V was cut back by 6 bases and J by 3 bases. CDR3 loop: CAIRPGQGYEQYF. The CDR3 region has the DNA TGTGCCATCAGACCGGGACAGGGCTACGAGCAGTACTTC.

This clonotype showed up just a few times. This rearrangement joins TRBV28 to TRBJ2-5, with D unresolved. V was pared by 6 bases and J by 0 bases, with 11 bases between. From germline, CDR1 is MDHEN and CDR2 SYDVKM. The CDR3 is 14 residues long. CDR3 sequence reads: CASSSIQYQETQYF. The DNA for the CDR3 is TGTGCCAGCAGCTCGATACAATACCAAGAGACCCAGTACTTC. Drawing the rest from reference TRBV28 and TRBJ2-5, the complete variable domain is DVKVTQSSRYLVKRTGEKVFLECVQDMDHENMFWYRQDPGLGLRLIYFSYDVKMKEKGDIPEGYSVSREKKERFSLILESASTNQTSMYLCASSSIQYQETQYFGPGTRLLVL.

There are a few counts of this clonotype. CDR3 sequence: CASSVVEDFYNEQFF. CDR3 sequence (DNA): TGTGCCAGCAGCGTAGTTGAGGACTTTTACAATGAGCAGTTCTTC. The chain is built from TRBV9 and TRBJ2-1, with D possibly being TRBD2 (5 bases). Germline lookup yields CDR1 SGDLS and CDR2 YYNGEE. The V end lost 0 bases, the J end lost 4 bases, and 11 bases lay between the germline ends. The CDR3 is made up of 15 amino acids.

This sequence joins TRBV12-3 or TRBV12-4 and TRBJ2-2, with D possibly being TRBD1 (6 bases). V was cut by 6 bases and J by 1 base, with 12 bases left in between. This CDR3 comprises 15 residues. This chain's CDR3 is CASSPRGMNTGELFF. The CDR3 region has the DNA TGTGCCAGCAGCCCGAGGGGGATGAACACCGGGGAGCTGTTTTTT.

This clonotype was seen a few times. This chain links TRBV10-3 with TRBJ2-1; 7 bases fit TRBD2. The CDR3 contains 17 residues. The J segment lost 4 bases and the V segment lost 2 bases, leaving 11 bases of the junction unmatched. Per germline, CDR1 ENHRY and CDR2 SYGVKD. The CDR3 nucleotides are TGTGCCATCAGTGAGCCATCGGGGGGATTACGTTACAATGAGCAGTTCTTC. Translating it yields CAISEPSGGLRYNEQFF.

This rearrangement joins TRBV6-5 to TRBJ1-1, with 8 bases lining up with TRBD1. This CDR3 comprises 16 residues. The J segment lost 6 bases and the V segment lost 3 bases, leaving 12 bases of the junction unmatched. Germline V CDR1 and CDR2: MNHEY, SVGAGI. Here the CDR3 reads CASSYIKGQGYAEAFF. The DNA of the CDR3 is TGTGCCAGCAGTTATATCAAAGGACAGGGATACGCTGAAGCTTTCTTT.

This clonotype was seen a handful of times. The chain combines TRBV6-1 with TRBJ2-1, with no clear D. The germline V gene encodes CDR1 MNHNS and CDR2 SASEGT. The CDR3 extends over 12 amino acids. Trimming stripped 2 bases from V and 8 bases from J, with 7 bases between. For the CDR3, the DNA is TGTGCCAGCAGTGAAAGGTGGGATGAGCAGTTCTTC. It specifies CASSERWDEQFF.

This clonotype has a handful of counts. J is TRBJ2-2 and V is TRBV7-6; no clear D. V was cut by 5 bases and J by 2 bases, with 15 bases left in between. The CDR3 consists of 16 residues. In germline, CDR1 is SGHVS, CDR2 FNYEAQ. The CDR3 DNA reads as TGTGCCAGCAGCCAGATCCGACGGCCAAACACCGGGGAGCTGTTTTTT. It encodes CASSQIRRPNTGELFF.

This clonotype was observed at least ten times. This chain links TRBV28 with TRBJ2-7; TRBD1 matches at 9 bases. Germline V gene sequence: CDR1 MDHEN, CDR2 SYDVKM. The CDR3 has 12 residues. V lost 6 bases, J lost 4 bases, and 1 base stayed unmatched. CDR3 DNA: TGTGCCAGCAGCGGGACAGGGTACGAGCAGTACTTC. It codes for CASSGTGYEQYF.

This chain links TRBV28 with TRBJ2-7; D is possibly TRBD2 (7 bases). The V and J ends lost 6 bases and 7 bases respectively, with 25 bases between them. Germline CDR1 MDHEN, CDR2 SYDVKM. This CDR3 has 16 residues. CDR3 coding DNA: TGTGCCAGCAGCCTAGGGGGGGCAGGTAAATCTCGTGAGCAGTACTTC. Amino acids: CASSLGGAGKSREQYF.

This clonotype appeared many times. In nucleotides, the CDR3 is TGTGCCACCAGCTATGGGCCCGCCCAGTTGGCTTTCTTT. Its translation: CATSYGPAQLAFF. This chain joins TRBV15 and TRBJ1-1; D not resolved. V lost 5 bases, J lost 11 bases, and 18 bases lay in between. The CDR3 runs to 13 residues. The germline gives CDR1 LNHNV, CDR2 YYDKDF (reference sequence).

This clonotype appeared a few times. The V and J genes are TRBV6-1 and TRBJ1-5; 8 bases line up with TRBD1. The CDR3 sequence is 15 residues long. Looked up from germline, CDR1 is MNHNS and CDR2 is SASEGT. With 6 bases clipped from V and 3 bases from J, the junction kept 7 bases outside the gene matches. CDR3: CASRKDRGFNQPQHF. The CDR3 nucleotides are TGTGCCAGCAGAAAAGACAGGGGATTCAATCAGCCCCAGCATTTT.

The rearrangement uses TRBV20-1 and TRBJ2-4; no clear D. This CDR3 region has 11 residues. V was clipped by 8 bases and J by 9 bases, with 14 bases between them. CDR1 is DFQATT, CDR2 SNEGSKA, per germline (reference sequence). CDR3: CSSYSRSIQYF. The CDR3 coding sequence is TGCAGTAGTTACTCCCGGAGCATTCAGTACTTC.

V usage is TRBV14 and J usage is TRBJ2-1; 11 bases fit TRBD2. The CDR3 loop spans 16 amino acids. From germline, CDR1 is SGHDN and CDR2 FVKESK. Trimming cost V 4 bases and J 9 bases; bases outside gene matches: 11. As DNA, the CDR3 is TGTGCCAGCAGCCTTTATAGCGGGGGGGCCCACGGTGAGCAGTTCTTC. Encoded protein: CASSLYSGGAHGEQFF.